This T cell receptor (beta chain) originates from a study of identical twins. Per germline, CDR1 DFQATT and CDR2 SNEGSKA (reference sequence). The CDR3 length is 15 residues. V was clipped by 3 bases and J by 2 bases; unmatched bases: 7. The study, taken as a whole, reports: Cross-sectional statistical analysis was relied on for the conclusions, without the same donors being followed. Clonotypes of the beta chain that were abundant in cord blood carried fewer insertions (memory repertoires showed none).

Template switching (which added a universal primer site) was used, and cDNA carried unique molecular identifiers. Via MiXCR, TCRdb re-called the 5' RACE reads, giving one row per CDR3 protein. The repertoire holds roughly 770,000 distinct CDR3 sequences, with 15% to 20% as singletons. As concerns this clonotype: Antigen specificity is unknown.

The sample was also reused in another study, on T cells expressing NK-cell markers. In that study: Of CD8+ T cells, 1.0-7.0% belonged to dominant NKG2C+ clonotypes in 5 to 7 donors.

This TCR derives from a woman aged 18-35 years in good health. V gene TRBV20-1 combines with J gene TRBJ2-3; TRBD2 matches at 8 bases. The specimen was PBMCs. In DNA form, the CDR3 reads TGCAGTGCTAGCGGTGGTAGCGGGACCACAGATACGCAGTATTTT. It codes for CSASGGSGTTDTQYF.